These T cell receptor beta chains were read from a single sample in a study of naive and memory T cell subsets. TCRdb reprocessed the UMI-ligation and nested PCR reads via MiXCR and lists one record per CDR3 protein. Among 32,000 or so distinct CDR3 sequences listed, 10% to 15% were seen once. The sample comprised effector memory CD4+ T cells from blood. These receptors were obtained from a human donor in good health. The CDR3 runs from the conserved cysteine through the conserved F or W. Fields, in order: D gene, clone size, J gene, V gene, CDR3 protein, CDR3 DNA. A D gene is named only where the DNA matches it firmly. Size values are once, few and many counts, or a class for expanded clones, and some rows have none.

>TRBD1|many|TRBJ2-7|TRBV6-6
CASSRRGQGASYEQYF
TGTGCCAGCAGCAGACGGGGACAGGGGGCATCGTACGAGCAGTACTTC
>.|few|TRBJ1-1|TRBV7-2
CASSLSRLTEAFF
TGTGCCAGCAGCCTGAGCCGATTGACTGAAGCTTTCTTT
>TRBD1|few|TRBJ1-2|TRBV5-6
CASSLELGLSGQNARYTF
TGTGCCAGCAGCTTGGAACTGGGTCTATCGGGACAGAATGCGCGCTACACCTTC
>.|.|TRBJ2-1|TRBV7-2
CASSLEQAAGEQFF
TGTGCCAGCAGCTTAGAGCAGGCCGCGGGGGAGCAGTTCTTC
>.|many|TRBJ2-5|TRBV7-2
CASSLVVSGGGETQYF
TGTGCCAGCAGCTTAGTCGTGTCGGGGGGCGGTGAGACCCAGTACTTC
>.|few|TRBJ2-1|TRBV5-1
CASSFIPSVSYNEQFF
TGCGCCAGCAGCTTTATCCCAAGCGTCTCCTACAATGAGCAGTTCTTC
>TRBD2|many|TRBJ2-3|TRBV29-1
CSVEVPSGRGDTQYF
TGCAGCGTTGAAGTTCCTAGCGGACGTGGAGATACGCAGTATTTT
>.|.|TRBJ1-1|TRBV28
CASMEQARTEAFF
TGTGCCAGCATGGAGCAGGCGAGGACTGAAGCTTTCTTT
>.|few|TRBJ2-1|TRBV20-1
CSARDQANWNEQFF
TGCAGTGCTAGAGATCAAGCAAACTGGAATGAGCAGTTCTTC
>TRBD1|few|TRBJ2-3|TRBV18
CASSPRGTGLTDTQYF
TGTGCCAGCTCACCACGAGGGACAGGGCTCACAGATACGCAGTATTTT
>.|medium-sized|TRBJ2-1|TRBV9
CASSVARGNEQFF
TGTGCCAGCAGCGTAGCTCGTGGGAATGAGCAGTTCTTC
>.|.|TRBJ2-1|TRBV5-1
CASSLREASEGEFF
TGCGCCAGCAGCTTGAGGGAAGCCTCAGAGGGGGAGTTCTTC
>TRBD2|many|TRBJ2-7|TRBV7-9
CASSFLAGGTYEQYF
TGTGCCAGCAGCTTTCTAGCGGGAGGTACCTACGAGCAGTACTTC
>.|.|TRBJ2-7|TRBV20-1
CSAKSGLNEQYF
TGCAGTGCAAAGAGCGGGCTCAACGAGCAGTACTTC
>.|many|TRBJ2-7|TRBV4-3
CASSLSLGGGYEQYF
TGCGCCAGCAGCCTTTCCTTGGGAGGGGGCTACGAGCAGTACTTC
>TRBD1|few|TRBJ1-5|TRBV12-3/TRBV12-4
CASSSLDRGNQPQHF
TGTGCCAGCAGTTCGCTGGACAGGGGCAATCAGCCCCAGCATTTT
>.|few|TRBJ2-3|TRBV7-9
CASSRNPTDTQYF
TGTGCCAGCAGCCGCAACCCCACAGATACGCAGTATTTT
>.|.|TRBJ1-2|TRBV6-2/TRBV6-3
CASSGGRTQDYGYTF
TGTGCCAGCAGCGGGGGCCGGACACAGGACTATGGCTACACCTTC
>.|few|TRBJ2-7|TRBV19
CASSTDSSAGSYEQYF
TGTGCCAGTAGTACCGACAGCTCTGCGGGCTCCTACGAGCAGTACTTC
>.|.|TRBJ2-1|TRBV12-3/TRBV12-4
CASSFNPPYNEQFF
TGTGCCAGCAGTTTCAATCCCCCCTACAATGAGCAGTTCTTC
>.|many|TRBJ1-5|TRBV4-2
CASSQGPGAGASNQPQHF
TGTGCCAGCAGCCAAGGCCCCGGGGCAGGGGCAAGCAATCAGCCCCAGCATTTT
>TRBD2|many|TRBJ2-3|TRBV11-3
CASSRGGGFTDTQYF
TGTGCCAGCAGCCGGGGCGGGGGGTTCACAGATACGCAGTATTTT
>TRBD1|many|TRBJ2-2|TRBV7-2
CASSKRQGGNTGELFF
TGTGCCAGCAGCAAGAGACAGGGTGGAAACACCGGGGAGCTGTTTTTT
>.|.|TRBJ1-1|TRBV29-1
CSGGGGDTEAFF
TGCAGCGGGGGAGGGGGGGACACTGAAGCTTTCTTT
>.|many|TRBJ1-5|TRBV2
CASSGMDRSNQPQHF
TGTGCCAGCAGTGGAATGGACAGAAGCAATCAGCCCCAGCATTTT
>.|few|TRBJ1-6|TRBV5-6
CASSLEGRANSPLHF
TGTGCCAGCAGCTTGGAAGGCAGGGCAAATTCACCCCTCCACTTT
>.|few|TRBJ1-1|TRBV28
CASSPPQGMGTEAFF
TGTGCCAGCAGTCCGCCCCAGGGTATGGGCACTGAAGCTTTCTTT
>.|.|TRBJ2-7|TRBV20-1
CSATWSLGEQYF
TGCAGTGCGACCTGGAGCCTGGGCGAGCAGTACTTC
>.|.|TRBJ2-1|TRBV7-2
CASSGYGLYNEQFF
TGTGCCAGCAGCGGCTATGGACTCTACAATGAGCAGTTCTTC
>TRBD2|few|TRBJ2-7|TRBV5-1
CASSSSGKTYEQYF
TGCGCCAGCAGCTCTAGCGGGAAGACCTACGAGCAGTACTTC
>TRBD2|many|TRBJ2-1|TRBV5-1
CASSSFGTSGLISYNEQFF
TGCGCCAGCAGCTCGTTCGGGACTAGCGGGCTTATCTCCTACAATGAGCAGTTCTTC
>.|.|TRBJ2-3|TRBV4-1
CASSQRDTHTDTQYF
TGCGCCAGCAGCCAGAGGGACACCCACACAGATACGCAGTATTTT
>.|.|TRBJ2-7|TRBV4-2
CASSQEVLNEQYF
TGTGCCAGCAGCCAAGAGGTCTTGAACGAGCAGTACTTC
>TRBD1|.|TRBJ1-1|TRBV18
CASSPTQGALGSEAFF
TGTGCCAGCTCACCCACACAGGGGGCTCTCGGCAGCGAAGCTTTCTTT
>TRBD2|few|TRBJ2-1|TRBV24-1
CATSDGGLAGQFF
TGTGCCACCAGTGATGGGGGACTAGCGGGGCAGTTCTTC
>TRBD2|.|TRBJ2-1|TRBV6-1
CATRLAGELSYNEQFF
TGTGCCACCAGACTAGCGGGAGAGCTTTCCTACAATGAGCAGTTCTTC
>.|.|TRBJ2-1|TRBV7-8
CASSRDLNNEQFF
TGTGCCAGCAGCCGAGACTTGAACAATGAGCAGTTCTTC
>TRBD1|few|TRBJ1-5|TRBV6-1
CASSEGQGNQPQHF
TGTGCCAGCAGTGAAGGACAGGGTAATCAGCCCCAGCATTTT
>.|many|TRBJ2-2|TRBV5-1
CASSRTTKANTGELFF
TGCGCCAGCAGCCGTACGACTAAAGCGAACACCGGGGAGCTGTTTTTT
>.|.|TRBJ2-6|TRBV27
CASGVAGANVLTF
TGTGCCAGCGGGGTTGCTGGGGCCAACGTCCTGACTTTC
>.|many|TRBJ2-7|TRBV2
CAHSRGVSYEQYF
TGTGCCCACAGCAGGGGGGTCTCCTACGAGCAGTACTTC
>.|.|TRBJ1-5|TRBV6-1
CASREWGRDQPQHF
TGTGCCAGCAGGGAGTGGGGGCGCGATCAGCCCCAGCATTTT
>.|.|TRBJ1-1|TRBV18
CASSPGQLMNTEAFF
TGTGCCAGCTCACCAGGACAGTTAATGAACACTGAAGCTTTCTTT
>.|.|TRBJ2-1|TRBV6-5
CASTEVGGAQFF
TGTGCCAGCACCGAGGTGGGTGGGGCGCAGTTCTTC
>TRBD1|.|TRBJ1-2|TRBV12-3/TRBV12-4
CASSLAGQGDYGYTF
TGTGCCAGCAGTTTAGCGGGACAGGGGGACTATGGCTACACCTTC
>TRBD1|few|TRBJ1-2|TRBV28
CASSLVGQGGGYTF
TGTGCCAGCAGCTTAGTTGGGCAGGGGGGTGGCTACACCTTC
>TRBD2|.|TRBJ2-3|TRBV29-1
CSVEGGLAGVWDTDTQYF
TGCAGCGTTGAGGGCGGACTAGCGGGAGTGTGGGACACAGATACGCAGTATTTT
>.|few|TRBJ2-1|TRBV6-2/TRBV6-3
CASTSTGRGEQFF
TGTGCCAGCACCTCGACAGGGAGGGGTGAGCAGTTCTTC
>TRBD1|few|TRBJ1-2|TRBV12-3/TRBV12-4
CASSFDRESGGYTF
TGTGCCAGCAGTTTCGACAGGGAGTCCGGTGGCTACACCTTC
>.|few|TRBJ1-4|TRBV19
CASRGGATNEKLFF
TGTGCCAGTAGAGGCGGGGCCACTAATGAAAAACTGTTTTTT
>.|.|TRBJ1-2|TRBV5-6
CASSLGSGSFNYGYTF
TGTGCCAGCAGCTTGGGATCGGGCAGCTTTAACTATGGCTACACCTTC
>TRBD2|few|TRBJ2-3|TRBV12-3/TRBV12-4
CASTRGGPITPYF
TGTGCCAGCACCCGGGGGGGCCCTATAACCCCGTATTTT
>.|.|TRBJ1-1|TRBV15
CATSRETGWNTEAFF
TGTGCCACCAGCAGAGAAACAGGATGGAACACTGAAGCTTTCTTT